These 19 T cell receptor beta chains were all obtained from the same sample, sequenced in a study of T cell responses to AZD1222 COVID-19 vaccine. Here immunoSEQ multiplex PCR was the method, and the copy in TCRdb shows in-frame clones only, minus some. The table records roughly 200,000 clones, roughly nine tenths of them present only once. The sequencing used peripheral blood, collected 28 days after the second AZD1222 dose. Every receptor here comes from an adult who received the AZD1222 COVID-19 vaccine.

CDR3 coding DNA: TGTGCCAGCAGTCCGACAGGGGGAGGCTATGGCTACACCTTC. Translating it yields CASSPTGGGYGYTF. V and J are TRBV7-3 and TRBJ1-2; 9 bases map to TRBD1. The CDR3 totals 14 residues. Germline lookup yields CDR1 SGHTA and CDR2 FQGTGA. The trim removed 6 bases at V and 4 bases at J, leaving 6 bases unmatched.

The genes are TRBV30 and TRBJ1-4; the D is unclear. Germline CDR1 GTSNPN, CDR2 SVGIG (reference sequence). Trimming took off 4 bases at V and 8 bases at J, with 14 bases between the two ends. This CDR3 is built from 13 residues. This chain's CDR3 is CAWTGRVGEKLFF. CDR3 in DNA: TGTGCCTGGACGGGAAGGGTAGGGGAAAAACTGTTTTTT. Together with reference TRBV30 and TRBJ1-4, the CDR3 gives the full variable domain: SQTIHQWPATLVQPVGSPLSLECTVEGTSNPNLYWYRQAAGRGLQLLFYSVGIGQISSEVPQNLSASRPQDRQFILSSKKLLLSDSGFYLCAWTGRVGEKLFFGSGTQLSVL.

V gene TRBV5-1 combines with J gene TRBJ2-6; D unresolved. V was shortened by 0 bases and J by 4 bases, with 5 bases between the two germline ends. The CDR3 is made up of 14 amino acids. Germline lookup yields CDR1 SGHRS and CDR2 YFSETQ. CDR3 sequence reads: CASSLVLGANVLTF. CDR3 bases: TGCGCCAGCAGCTTGGTTTTGGGGGCCAACGTCCTGACTTTC.

The V gene is TRBV15, the J gene TRBJ1-1, with TRBD1 identical over 7 bases. CDR1 and CDR2 from the germline V gene are LNHNV and YYDKDF (reference sequence). CDR3 length equals 14 residues. V lost 0 bases and J lost 12; bases outside the gene matches: 10. CDR3 sequence (DNA): TGTGCCACCAGCAGAGAAAGAGGGGGCGCAGTGACTTTCTTT. Protein: CATSRERGGAVTFF.

The V call is TRBV2, the J call TRBJ2-4; 11 bases line up with TRBD2. With 3 bases clipped from V and 7 bases from J, the junction kept 2 bases outside the gene matches. Germline V gene lookup returns CDR1 SNHLY and CDR2 FYNNEI. The CDR3 length is 14 residues. CDR3 in DNA: TGTGCCAGCAGTGAGGCTAGCGGGGGGAACATTCAGTACTTC. Translating it yields CASSEASGGNIQYF.

V is TRBV6-1 and J is TRBJ1-1; D is unclear. There are 16 residues in the CDR3. The germline V and J ends were trimmed by 0 bases and 1 base, with 12 bases remaining between them. The germline V gene encodes CDR1 MNHNS and CDR2 SASEGT. CDR3 DNA sequence: TGTGCCAGCAGTGAAGCGCTTTACTTACCGAACACTGAAGCTTTCTTT. Its translation is CASSEALYLPNTEAFF.

The rearrangement joins TRBV12-3 or TRBV12-4 to TRBJ1-1, with TRBD1 as a possible D gene (5 bases). CDR3 length equals 13 residues. V lost 3 bases to trimming and J lost 1 base, with 6 bases between them. The CDR3 region has the DNA TGTGCCAGCAGTTTTCAGGGGAACACTGAAGCTTTCTTT. As protein: CASSFQGNTEAFF.

The gene calls are TRBV4-3 and TRBJ2-1; 10 positions match TRBD2. This CDR3 spans 15 amino acids. J was trimmed by 6 bases and V by 1 base; bases with no gene match: 3. Germline CDR1 and CDR2: LGHNA and YSLEER. The CDR3 sequence is CASSQGLAGLNEQFF. The CDR3 coding sequence is TGCGCCAGCAGCCAAGGACTAGCGGGCCTCAATGAGCAGTTCTTC.

The CDR3 loop reads CAWSPGGSGNTIYF. The CDR3 DNA sequence: TGTGCCTGGAGCCCAGGGGGCTCTGGAAACACCATATATTTT. The chain has TRBV30 and TRBJ1-3, with 7 bases matching TRBD1. From germline, CDR1 is GTSNPN and CDR2 SVGIG (reference sequence). This CDR3 has 14 amino acids. With V trimmed by 3 bases and J by 0 bases, 2 bases remained unmatched. Looking up the rest from reference TRBV30 and TRBJ1-3 gives the full variable domain: SQTIHQWPATLVQPVGSPLSLECTVEGTSNPNLYWYRQAAGRGLQLLFYSVGIGQISSEVPQNLSASRPQDRQFILSSKKLLLSDSGFYLCAWSPGGSGNTIYFGEGSWLTVV.

The V gene is TRBV18, the J gene TRBJ2-7; 8 bases fit TRBD2. The junction had 16 bases not matched to a gene; V was cut back by 4 bases and J by 5 bases. Germline V gene data show CDR1 as KGHSH and CDR2 as LQKENI. This CDR3 spans 17 amino acids. The CDR3 is CASSLYLAGLQRDEQYF. In DNA, the CDR3 is TGTGCCAGCTCACTATACTTAGCGGGACTCCAAAGGGACGAGCAGTACTTC.

V gene TRBV5-5 combines with J gene TRBJ2-2; maybe TRBD2 (6 bases). V dropped 0 bases and J dropped 1 base, with 7 bases sitting between them. The CDR3 is 15 residues long. The germline V gene encodes CDR1 SGHKS and CDR2 YYEKEE (reference sequence). CDR3: CASSLAGVNTGELFF. In DNA form, the CDR3 reads TGTGCCAGCAGCTTGGCGGGAGTGAACACCGGGGAGCTGTTTTTT.

This clone was found once. V is TRBV6-5 and J is TRBJ2-7; 8 positions agree with TRBD1. V gave up 6 bases and J gave up 2 bases; unmatched junction bases: 9. The germline V gene has CDR1 MNHEY and CDR2 SVGAGI. CDR3 length: 15 residues. CDR3 DNA: TGTGCCAGCAGACGCTCCACAGGGGGGACCTACGAGCAGTACTTC. Protein: CASRRSTGGTYEQYF.

The chain uses TRBV28 and TRBJ2-1, with D possibly being TRBD1 (5 bases). The V gene's germline CDR1 is MDHEN and CDR2 SYDVKM. The V end was cut by 2 bases, the J end by 2 bases, with 10 bases between. The CDR3 length is 15 residues. The CDR3 nucleotides are TGTGCCAGCAGTTTACAGGGCCGGGCCTACAATGAGCAGTTCTTC. It codes for CASSLQGRAYNEQFF.

This sequence joins TRBV2 and TRBJ1-5; possibly TRBD1 for D (5 bases). CDR1 and CDR2 (germline): SNHLY, FYNNEI. The ends were cut back, 1 base at V and 6 bases at J, with 7 bases in the middle. This CDR3 contains 13 residues. CDR3 nucleotide sequence: TGTGCCAGCAGTGAAGGAGGGGTTCAGCCCCAGCATTTT. This sequence encodes CASSEGGVQPQHF. The whole variable domain, filled in from reference TRBV2 and TRBJ1-5, reads EPEVTQTPSHQVTQMGQEVILRCVPISNHLYFYWYRQILGQKVEFLVSFYNNEISEKSEIFDDQFSVERPDGSNFTLKIRSTKLEDSAMYFCASSEGGVQPQHFGDGTRLSIL.

This sequence joins TRBV3-1 (or the pseudogene TRBV3-2) and TRBJ2-3, with D perhaps TRBD2 (7 bases). Germline loops: CDR1 LGHDT, CDR2 YNNKEL (reference sequence). V was clipped by 0 bases and J by 2 bases, with 9 bases between them. The CDR3 is 15 residues long. This CDR3 reads CASSQEGGDTDTQYF. In DNA, the CDR3 is TGTGCCAGCAGCCAAGAAGGGGGGGACACAGATACGCAGTATTTT.

The chain recombines TRBV11-2 with TRBJ1-4, with D perhaps matching TRBD1 (6 bases). Trimming removed 7 bases at V and 5 bases at J, with 14 bases between. CDR1 is SGHAT and CDR2 is FQNNGV in the germline V gene. The CDR3 has 14 residues. The CDR3 nucleotides are TGTGCCAGCAAGGGGGGGCAGATCAATGAAAAACTGTTTTTT. Its protein product is CASKGGQINEKLFF.

The table lists this clone with a few counts. This sequence joins TRBV4-2 and TRBJ2-2; no firm D call. CDR3 length: 16 residues. Trimming removed 0 bases at V and 13 bases at J, with 21 bases between. Germline V lookup: CDR1 LGHNA, CDR2 YNFKEQ. The DNA for the CDR3 is TGTGCCAGCAGCCAAGAACCCCCGGGTGGCCTGCCGGGGCTGTTTTTT. Translated: CASSQEPPGGLPGLFF.

The genes are TRBV11-2 and TRBJ2-1; D unresolved. V lost 2 bases and J 7 bases, leaving 3 bases between the germline ends. The CDR3 is 11 residues long. CDR1 is SGHAT and CDR2 is FQNNGV in the germline V gene. CDR3 in DNA: TGTGCCAGCAGCTTACTAAATGAGCAGTTCTTC. It encodes CASSLLNEQFF.

The chain combines TRBV27 with TRBJ1-5, with unresolved D. The V end was cut by 6 bases, the J end by 1 base, with 4 bases between. This CDR3 contains 12 residues. The germline gives CDR1 MNHEY, CDR2 SMNVEV (reference sequence). The CDR3 loop is CASRRSNQPQHF. The CDR3 region has the DNA TGTGCCAGCAGGAGGAGCAATCAGCCCCAGCATTTT.